This TCR beta chain was sequenced for a study of control samples from healthy donors and cancer patients. Libraries were prepared by immunoSEQ multiplex PCR; TCRdb keeps only in-frame clonotypes and omits some of them. In the table there are roughly 26,000 clones, 65% to 90% of which are singletons. The CDR3 sequence is 15 residues long. V lost 1 base, J lost 4 bases, and 14 bases lay in between. CDR1 SGHTA and CDR2 FQGNSA come from the germline V gene. Sequenced material: PBMCs. The chain recombines TRBV7-2 with TRBJ2-7; D perhaps matches TRBD2 (6 bases). The source is a woman aged 55-75 years with head and neck cancer. The CDR3 protein is CASSLGRVAVYEQYF. CDR3 bases: TGTGCCAGCAGCTTAGGGAGGGTTGCGGTATACGAGCAGTACTTC.